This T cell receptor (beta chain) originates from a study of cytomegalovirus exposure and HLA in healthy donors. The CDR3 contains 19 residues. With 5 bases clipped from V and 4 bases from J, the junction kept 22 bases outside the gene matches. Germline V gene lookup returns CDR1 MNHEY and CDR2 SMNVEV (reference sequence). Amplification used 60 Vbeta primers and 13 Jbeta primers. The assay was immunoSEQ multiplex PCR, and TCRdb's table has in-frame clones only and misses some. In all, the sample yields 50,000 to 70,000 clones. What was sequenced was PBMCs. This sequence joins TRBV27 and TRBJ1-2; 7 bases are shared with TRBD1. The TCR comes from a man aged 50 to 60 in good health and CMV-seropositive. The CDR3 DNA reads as TGTGCCAGCAGTCCCTCGACAGGGACCCCCGCTATCCCGGGCTATGGCTACACCTTC. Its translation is CASSPSTGTPAIPGYGYTF.